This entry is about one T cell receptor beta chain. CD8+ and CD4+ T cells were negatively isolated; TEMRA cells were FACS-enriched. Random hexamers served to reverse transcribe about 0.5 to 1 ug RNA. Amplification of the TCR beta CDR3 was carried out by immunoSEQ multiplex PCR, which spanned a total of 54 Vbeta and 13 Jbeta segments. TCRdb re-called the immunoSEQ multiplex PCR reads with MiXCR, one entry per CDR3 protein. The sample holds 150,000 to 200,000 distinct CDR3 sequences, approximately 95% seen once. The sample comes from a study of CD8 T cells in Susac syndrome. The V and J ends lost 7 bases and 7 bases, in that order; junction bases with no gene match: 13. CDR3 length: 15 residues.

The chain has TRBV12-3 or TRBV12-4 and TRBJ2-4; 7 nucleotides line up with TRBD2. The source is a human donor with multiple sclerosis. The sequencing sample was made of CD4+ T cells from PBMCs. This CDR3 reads CASTASGVGRNIQYF. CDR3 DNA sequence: TGTGCCAGCACCGCTAGCGGAGTAGGGAGGAACATTCAGTACTTC.